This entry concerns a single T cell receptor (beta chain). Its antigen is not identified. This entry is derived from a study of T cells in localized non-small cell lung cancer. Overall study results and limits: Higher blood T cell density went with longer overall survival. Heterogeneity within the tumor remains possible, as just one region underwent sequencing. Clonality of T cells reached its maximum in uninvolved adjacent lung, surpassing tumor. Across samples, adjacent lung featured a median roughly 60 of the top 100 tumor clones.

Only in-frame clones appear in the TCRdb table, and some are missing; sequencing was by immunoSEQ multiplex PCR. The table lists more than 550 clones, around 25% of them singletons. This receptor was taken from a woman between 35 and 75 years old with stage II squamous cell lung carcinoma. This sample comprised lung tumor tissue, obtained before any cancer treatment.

The CDR3 DNA reads as TGTGCCAGTAGGGGACTTGGCAATCAGCCCCAGCATTTT. This gives the protein CASRGLGNQPQHF. The chain is built from TRBV19 and TRBJ1-5; a possible D gene is TRBD1 (5 bases). Trimming shortened V by 6 bases and J by 2 bases, and 8 bases separated the two germline ends. The CDR3 consists of 13 residues. CDR1 LNHDA and CDR2 SQIVND come from the germline V gene (reference sequence). The complete variable domain, with remaining parts taken from reference TRBV19 and TRBJ1-5, reads DGGITQSPKYLFRKEGQNVTLSCEQNLNHDAMYWYRQDPGQGLRLIYYSQIVNDFQKGDIAEGYSVSREKKESFPLTVTSAQKNPTAFYLCASRGLGNQPQHFGDGTRLSIL.